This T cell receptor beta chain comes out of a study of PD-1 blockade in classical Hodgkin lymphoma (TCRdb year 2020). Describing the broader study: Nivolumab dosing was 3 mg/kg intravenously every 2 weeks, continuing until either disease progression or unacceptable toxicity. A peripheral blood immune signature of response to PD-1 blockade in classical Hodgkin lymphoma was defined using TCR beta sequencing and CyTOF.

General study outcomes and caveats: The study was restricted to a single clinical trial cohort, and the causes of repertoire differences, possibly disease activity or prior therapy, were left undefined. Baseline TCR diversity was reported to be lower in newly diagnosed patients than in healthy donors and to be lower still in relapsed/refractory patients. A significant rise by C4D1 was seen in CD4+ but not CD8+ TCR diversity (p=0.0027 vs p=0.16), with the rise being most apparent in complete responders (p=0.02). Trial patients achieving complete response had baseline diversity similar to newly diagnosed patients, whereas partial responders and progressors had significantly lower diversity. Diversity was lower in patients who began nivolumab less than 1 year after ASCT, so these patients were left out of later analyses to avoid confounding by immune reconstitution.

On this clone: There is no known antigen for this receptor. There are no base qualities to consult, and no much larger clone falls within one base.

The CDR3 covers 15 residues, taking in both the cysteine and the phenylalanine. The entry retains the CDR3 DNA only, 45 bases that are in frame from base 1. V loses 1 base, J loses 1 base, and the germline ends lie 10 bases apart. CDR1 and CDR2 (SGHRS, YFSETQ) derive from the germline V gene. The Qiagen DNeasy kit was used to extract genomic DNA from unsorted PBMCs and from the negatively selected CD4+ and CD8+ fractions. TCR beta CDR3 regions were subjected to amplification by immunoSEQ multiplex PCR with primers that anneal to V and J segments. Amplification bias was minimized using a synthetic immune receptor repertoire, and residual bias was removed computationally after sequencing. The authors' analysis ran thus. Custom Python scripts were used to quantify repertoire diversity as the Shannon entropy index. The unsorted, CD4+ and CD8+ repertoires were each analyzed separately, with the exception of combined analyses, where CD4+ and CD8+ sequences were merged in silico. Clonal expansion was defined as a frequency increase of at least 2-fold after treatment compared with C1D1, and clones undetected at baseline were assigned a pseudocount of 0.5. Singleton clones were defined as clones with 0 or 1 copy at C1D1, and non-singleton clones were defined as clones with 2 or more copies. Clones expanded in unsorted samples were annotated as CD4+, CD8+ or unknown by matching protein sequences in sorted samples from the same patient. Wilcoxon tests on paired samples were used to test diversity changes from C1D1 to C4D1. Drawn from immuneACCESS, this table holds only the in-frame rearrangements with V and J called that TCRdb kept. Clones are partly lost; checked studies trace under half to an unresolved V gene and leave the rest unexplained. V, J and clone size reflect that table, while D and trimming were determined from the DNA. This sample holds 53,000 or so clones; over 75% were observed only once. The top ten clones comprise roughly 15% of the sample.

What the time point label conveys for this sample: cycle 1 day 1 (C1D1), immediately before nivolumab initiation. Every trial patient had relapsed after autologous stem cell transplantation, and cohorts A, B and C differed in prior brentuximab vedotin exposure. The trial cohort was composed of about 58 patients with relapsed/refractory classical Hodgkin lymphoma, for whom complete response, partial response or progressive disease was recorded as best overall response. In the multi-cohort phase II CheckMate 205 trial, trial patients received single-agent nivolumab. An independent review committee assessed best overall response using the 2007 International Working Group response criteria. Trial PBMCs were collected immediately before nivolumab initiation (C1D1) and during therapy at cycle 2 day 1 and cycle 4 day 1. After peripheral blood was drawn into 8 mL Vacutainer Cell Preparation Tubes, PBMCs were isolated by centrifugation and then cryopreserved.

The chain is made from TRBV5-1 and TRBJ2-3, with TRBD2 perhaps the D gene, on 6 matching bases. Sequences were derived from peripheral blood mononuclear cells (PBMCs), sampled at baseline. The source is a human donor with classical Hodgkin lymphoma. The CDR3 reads CASSLSLARTDTQYF. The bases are TGCGCCAGCAGCTTGAGTCTAGCGCGCACAGATACGCAGTATTTT.